A single sample gave rise to the 14 T cell receptor beta chains below, sequenced in a study of blood T cell dynamics during melanoma immunotherapy. Study-level points and caveats: The most clonal sorted CD8+ subset, immune-effector cells, was closest to cell-free DNA CDR3 sequences.

Method: immunoSEQ multiplex PCR; TCRdb's copy keeps in-frame clones and lacks some. The table has 1,500 or so clones, 70% to 80% seen once; the top ten hold 15% to 20%. The time point denotes: pre-treatment baseline. Memory T cells counted as immune-effector cells when CD3+ CD4- CD8+ CD45RA- CD45RO-high CD27- CCR7-. Their antigen targets remain unknown. The input for sequencing was CD8+ T cells from blood, taken from a patient treated with checkpoint blockade. These receptors were obtained from a human donor with melanoma.

The chain links TRBV19 to TRBJ2-1; the D is unclear. The CDR3 is 13 residues long. V was pared by 1 base and J by 8 bases, with 9 bases between. Per the germline V gene, CDR1 is LNHDA and CDR2 is SQIVND (reference sequence). This CDR3 is CASSIAADHEQFF. CDR3 nucleotides: TGTGCCAGTAGTATAGCGGCAGACCATGAGCAGTTCTTC. Looking up the rest from reference TRBV19 and TRBJ2-1 gives the full variable domain: DGGITQSPKYLFRKEGQNVTLSCEQNLNHDAMYWYRQDPGQGLRLIYYSQIVNDFQKGDIAEGYSVSREKKESFPLTVTSAQKNPTAFYLCASSIAADHEQFFGPGTRLTVL.

This clone was recorded once. CDR3 DNA sequence: TGTGCCACCAGCGTAGAGGTCGGGGAATACTACGAGCAGTACTTC. This translates into CATSVEVGEYYEQYF. The rearrangement uses TRBV15 and TRBJ2-7; D is possibly TRBD2 (5 bases). Germline CDR1 reads LNHNV; CDR2 reads YYDKDF (reference sequence). This CDR3 region has 15 residues. Trimming pared 5 bases from V and 3 bases from J, leaving 17 bases between.

This sequence joins TRBV19 and TRBJ2-7; D may be TRBD1 or TRBD2 (6 bases each). The CDR3 is 15 residues long. Germline assignment: CDR1 LNHDA and CDR2 SQIVND (reference sequence). The germline V and J ends were trimmed by 7 bases and 7 bases, with 23 bases remaining between them. DNA of the CDR3: TGTGCCAGTATCCCCCGATTGGTAAGGGGGGTGGAGCAGTACTTC. It encodes CASIPRLVRGVEQYF.

The chain recombines TRBV7-8 with TRBJ1-1; 8 nucleotides align to TRBD1. The J segment lost 0 bases and the V segment lost 4 bases, leaving 16 bases of the junction unmatched. Germline V lookup: CDR1 SGHVS, CDR2 FQNEAQ. This CDR3 has 19 amino acids. The CDR3: CASSSPSNRGGPMNTEAFF. The CDR3 bases are TGTGCCAGCAGCTCCCCCTCTAACAGGGGGGGGCCTATGAACACTGAAGCTTTCTTT.

V gene TRBV6-6 combines with J gene TRBJ2-1; 12 nucleotides align to TRBD2. CDR3 length: 12 residues. Germline V gene lookup returns CDR1 MNHNY and CDR2 SVGAGI (reference sequence). Trimming took 8 bases from V and 7 from J; bases not matched to a gene: 0. CDR3 protein: CASGLAGNEQFF. The DNA of the CDR3 is TGTGCCAGCGGACTAGCGGGGAATGAGCAGTTCTTC.

The chain carries TRBV29-1 and TRBJ2-7, with D perhaps matching TRBD2 (5 bases). V shed 8 bases and J shed 3 bases, with 14 bases lying between them. In germline, CDR1 is SQVTM, CDR2 ANQGSEA. The CDR3 has 12 residues. The CDR3 DNA follows: TGCAGCAGGAACCCGGGGTTCTACGAGCAGTACTTC. Protein sequence: CSRNPGFYEQYF.

For the CDR3, the DNA is TGTGCCAGCAGCTCTATTGCACAATACGGGACTAGCGGCTACGAGCAGTACTTC. Translation: CASSSIAQYGTSGYEQYF. The chain couples TRBV5-6 to TRBJ2-7; TRBD2 matches at 11 bases. From germline, CDR1 is SGHDT and CDR2 YYEEEE. The CDR3 is 18 amino acids. The junction had 14 bases not matched to a gene; V was cut back by 3 bases and J by 3 bases.

This clone was detected a few times. V and J are TRBV7-8 and TRBJ2-1; 8 bases fit TRBD1. The germline V gene encodes CDR1 SGHVS and CDR2 FQNEAQ. This CDR3 is built from 15 residues. The V gene end was trimmed by 5 bases and the J gene end by 7 bases; junction bases not matched to a gene: 10. CDR3 sequence reads: CASSSRTGSRNEQFF. DNA for the CDR3: TGTGCCAGCAGCAGCAGGACAGGGTCTAGAAATGAGCAGTTCTTC.

The CDR3 region has the DNA TGTGCCAGCAGCTCAGAGGGACTAGCGGGGCCGAACACCGGGGAGCTGTTTTTT. This translates into CASSSEGLAGPNTGELFF. This chain links TRBV5-6 with TRBJ2-2; 13 bases map to TRBD2. Germline values: CDR1 SGHDT, CDR2 YYEEEE. The CDR3 contains 18 residues. After removal of 3 bases from V and 0 bases from J, the junction contained 5 bases not matched to a gene.

The J gene is TRBJ1-6, the V gene TRBV27; D remains unclear. Germline CDR1 reads MNHEY; CDR2 reads SMNVEV (reference sequence). Trimming cost V 7 bases and J 0 bases, with 7 bases left between them. This CDR3 has 14 amino acids. CDR3 sequence (DNA): TGTGCCAGCAAATGGAGCTCCTATAATTCACCCCTCCACTTT. Its translation is CASKWSSYNSPLHF.

The V call is TRBV27, the J call TRBJ2-7; TRBD1 agrees at 7 bases. The CDR3 length is 14 residues. J was trimmed by 2 bases and V by 6 bases; bases with no gene match: 7. Germline V gene data show CDR1 as MNHEY and CDR2 as SMNVEV (reference sequence). The CDR3, as DNA: TGTGCCAGCAGCCAGACAGGGACCACCTACGAGCAGTACTTC. This gives the protein CASSQTGTTYEQYF.

This chain links TRBV5-6 with TRBJ2-6, with 8 bases fitting TRBD2. From germline, CDR1 is SGHDT and CDR2 YYEEEE. The CDR3 extends over 19 amino acids. V lost 0 bases to trimming and J lost 1 base; unmatched junction nucleotides: 9. The CDR3 spells CASSLASGRGLSGANVLTF. CDR3 DNA: TGTGCCAGCAGCTTGGCCAGCGGGAGAGGGCTTTCTGGGGCCAACGTCCTGACTTTC. The variable domain in full, completed from reference TRBV5-6 and TRBJ2-6, reads DAGVTQSPTHLIKTRGQQVTLRCSPKSGHDTVSWYQQALGQGPQFIFQYYEEEERQRGNFPDRFSGHQFPNYSSELNVNALLLGDSALYLCASSLASGRGLSGANVLTFGAGSRLTVL.

This clone came up once. This chain joins TRBV7-6 and TRBJ1-1; D remains unclear. CDR3 length: 15 amino acids. Trimming removed 1 base at V and 0 bases at J, with 9 bases between. Germline loops: CDR1 SGHVS, CDR2 FNYEAQ. The CDR3: CASSLGSNMNTEAFF. CDR3 coding DNA: TGTGCCAGCAGCTTAGGTTCGAACATGAACACTGAAGCTTTCTTT.

The CDR3, as DNA: TGTGCCAGCAGCCCTGCCCGAGGGCCTGAGACCCAGTACTTC. Translating it yields CASSPARGPETQYF. The V call is TRBV7-8, the J call TRBJ2-5; perhaps TRBD2 as D (5 bases). Trimming shortened V by 5 bases and J by 5 bases, and 15 bases separated the two germline ends. CDR3 length: 14 amino acids. Germline V CDR1 and CDR2: SGHVS, FQNEAQ.